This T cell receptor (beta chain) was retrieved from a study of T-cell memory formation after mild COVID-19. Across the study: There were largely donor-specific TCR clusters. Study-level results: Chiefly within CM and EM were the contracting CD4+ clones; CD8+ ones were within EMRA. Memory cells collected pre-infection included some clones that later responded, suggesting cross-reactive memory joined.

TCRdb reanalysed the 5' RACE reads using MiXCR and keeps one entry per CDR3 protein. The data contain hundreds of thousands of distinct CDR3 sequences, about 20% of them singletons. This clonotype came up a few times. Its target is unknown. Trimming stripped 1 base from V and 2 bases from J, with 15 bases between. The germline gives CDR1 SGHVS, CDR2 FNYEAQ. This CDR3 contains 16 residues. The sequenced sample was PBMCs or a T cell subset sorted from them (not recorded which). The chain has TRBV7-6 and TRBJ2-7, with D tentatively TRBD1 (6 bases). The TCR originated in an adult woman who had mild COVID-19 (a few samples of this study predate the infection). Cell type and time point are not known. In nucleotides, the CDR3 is TGTGCCAGCAGCTTAGAGGTTATGACAGGACCCTACGAGCAGTACTTC. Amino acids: CASSLEVMTGPYEQYF. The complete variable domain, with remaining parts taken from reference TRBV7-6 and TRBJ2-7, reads GAGVSQSPRYKVTKRGQDVALRCDPISGHVSLYWYRQALGQGPEFLTYFNYEAQQDKSGLPNDRFSAERPEGSISTLTIQRTEQRDSAMYRCASSLEVMTGPYEQYFGPGTRLTVT.